The clone carrying this TCR beta chain was seen only once. Germline CDR1 is MGHDK and CDR2 is SYGVNS. This CDR3 has 17 residues. Between the trimmed V and J ends, which lost 5 bases and 9 bases, there was a span of 23 bases. The data stem from a study of blood T cell repertoires in COVID-19. The overall study: Nucleic acid was either cDNA or gDNA, and it came from T cells, B-cell-depleted T cells, or PBMCs.

Sequencing was performed with immunoSEQ multiplex PCR; in TCRdb, only in-frame clones are kept and a portion is missing. The sample has 95,000 to 150,000 clones, around four fifths seen once; the top ten hold roughly 17%. The chain uses TRBV25-1 and TRBJ1-6, with D possibly being TRBD1 (5 bases). What was sequenced was peripheral blood. This receptor was identified in a man aged 60-69 years with active or convalescent COVID-19. The CDR3 loop is CASSSPSFGGVRSPLHF. The CDR3 region has the DNA TGTGCCAGCAGTTCTCCTTCGTTTGGGGGGGTCCGTTCACCCCTCCACTTT. Complete variable domain (other parts from reference TRBV25-1 and TRBJ1-6): EADIYQTPRYLVIGTGKKITLECSQTMGHDKMYWYQQDPGMELHLIHYSYGVNSTEKGDLSSESTVSRIRTEHFPLTLESARPSHTSQYLCASSSPSFGGVRSPLHFGNGTRLTVT.